One sample yielded the 6 T cell receptor beta chains listed below, sequenced in a study of T cells after yellow fever vaccination. TCRdb called the 5' RACE reads again in MiXCR, with one record for every CDR3 protein. This table has a few hundred thousand distinct CDR3 sequences, around 6.8% appearing once. Sequences were derived from PBMCs, sampled about 41 days after the first yellow fever vaccination. These receptors were obtained from a young man who received the YFV17D yellow fever vaccine.

There are a few counts of this clonotype. The rearrangement links TRBV5-1 to TRBJ2-7; 8 bases are a match to TRBD1. Losses at the gene ends were 3 bases for V and 6 bases for J; bases not matched to a gene: 8. This CDR3 contains 14 residues. Germline values: CDR1 SGHRS, CDR2 YFSETQ. The CDR3 DNA sequence: TGCGCCAGCAGCTCTTCGACAGGGGAACTCGAGCAGTACTTC. Translation: CASSSSTGELEQYF. The entire variable domain, with the rest obtained from reference TRBV5-1 and TRBJ2-7, is as follows: KAGVTQTPRYLIKTRGQQVTLSCSPISGHRSVSWYQQTPGQGLQFLFEYFSETQRNKGNFPGRFSGRQFSNSRSEMNVSTLELGDSALYLCASSSSTGELEQYFGPGTRLTVT.

The V call is TRBV6-4, the J call TRBJ2-5, with D perhaps matching TRBD1 or TRBD2 (5 bases each). The germline V gene encodes CDR1 MRHNA and CDR2 SNTAGT. CDR3 length: 15 amino acids. V shed 4 bases and J shed 3 bases, with 15 bases lying between them. The DNA of the CDR3 is TGTGCCAGCAGTGTCCTCGGCCGGGGCAAAGAGACCCAGTACTTC. Translated, it gives CASSVLGRGKETQYF.

The chain uses TRBV7-3 and TRBJ2-1; 8 nucleotides match TRBD2. Germline trimming cut 5 bases from V and 7 bases from J; bases unmatched to any gene: 10. Germline V gene sequence: CDR1 SGHTA, CDR2 FQGTGA. The CDR3 is 15 amino acids. This chain's CDR3 is CASSAILAGRNEQFF. The CDR3 region has the DNA TGTGCCAGCAGCGCGATCTTAGCGGGGCGGAATGAGCAGTTCTTC.

This clonotype showed up just a few times. The genes are TRBV5-1 and TRBJ2-3; 7 nucleotides line up with TRBD2. The length of the CDR3 is 14 residues. Losses at the gene ends were 4 bases for V and 4 bases for J; bases not matched to a gene: 6. In germline, CDR1 is SGHRS, CDR2 YFSETQ. CDR3 region: CASSPRTSPDTQYF. The DNA for the CDR3 is TGCGCCAGCAGCCCACGGACTAGTCCAGATACGCAGTATTTT.

This clonotype was observed a handful of times. This sequence joins TRBV2 and TRBJ2-7; a weak D match, TRBD2 (5 bases). CDR3 length: 15 amino acids. In germline, CDR1 is SNHLY, CDR2 FYNNEI. V shed 0 bases and J shed 6 bases, with 15 bases lying between them. The CDR3 protein is CASSEALTRGSEQYV. CDR3 DNA sequence: TGTGCCAGCAGTGAAGCGCTTACACGGGGATCCGAGCAGTACGTC.

This clonotype was observed a handful of times. V is TRBV27 and J is TRBJ2-7; D may be TRBD2 (5 bases). V was trimmed by 5 bases and J by 6 bases, leaving 17 bases between them. The CDR3 sequence is 14 residues long. Germline CDR1 reads MNHEY; CDR2 reads SMNVEV (reference sequence). The CDR3 DNA sequence: TGTGCCAGCAGTGACCTCGACCGGCGGGCCGAGCAGTACTTC. It codes for CASSDLDRRAEQYF.